The entry below gives a single T cell receptor beta chain sequence along with its context. Amplification targeted TCR beta CDR3 regions from RNA transcripts. TCR CDR3 underwent first-round RT-PCR with the HTBI primer set. Using its own MiXCR run on the multiplex PCR reads, TCRdb lists one record per CDR3 protein. The table lists approximately 300,000 distinct CDR3 sequences, about 17% of them singletons. This specimen comes from a study of T cells in Graves' hyperthyroidism and ophthalmopathy. Across the whole study: Blood from the periphery was taken at initial diagnosis, before any treatment.

The CDR3 loop spans 15 amino acids. Trimming removed 5 bases from V and 3 bases from J; junction bases left unmatched: 8. In the ophthalmopathy cohort, Clinical Activity Score was at least 3, NOSPECS grade at least 4, and duration under 3 months. Each diagnosis drew on symptoms, thyroxine, TRAb, thyroid ultrasound and orbital computed tomography findings. The chain couples TRBV12-3 or TRBV12-4 to TRBJ1-2; the match to TRBD1 covers 8 bases. Material for sequencing was blood. The TCR sequence derives from a woman between 55 and 75 years old with Graves' ophthalmopathy. The CDR3 DNA follows: TGTGCCAGCAGTCTCACGGACAGGGCCTACTATGGCTACACCTTC. Translation: CASSLTDRAYYGYTF.